Listed here is a single T cell receptor (beta chain). Its target is unknown. The source of the sample is a study of identical twins. Regarding the study as a whole: Shared out-of-frame alpha sequences (those common to twins) showed excess low generation probability.

TCRdb called the 5' RACE reads again in MiXCR, with one record for every CDR3 protein. This table has roughly 1,500,000 distinct CDR3 sequences, roughly a third appearing once. The source of this sequence is a newborn girl in good health. Sequenced input: cord blood.

The CDR3 is CASSFSRGSSSYNSPLHF. DNA of the CDR3: TGTGCCAGCAGTTTTAGTAGGGGCAGCAGCTCCTATAATTCACCCCTCCACTTT. J is TRBJ1-6 and V is TRBV27, with D tentatively TRBD1 (5 bases). V was pared by 3 bases and J by 0 bases, with 15 bases between. Germline V gene data show CDR1 as MNHEY and CDR2 as SMNVEV (reference sequence). The CDR3 length is 18 residues.